These 28 T cell receptor beta chains share one sample of origin, sequenced in a study of blood T cells in healthy people across ages. Together with a sample-barcoded 5' primer, a J-beta primer mix was included in a second PCR lasting roughly 6 to 12 cycles. MiXCR, run by TCRdb on the 5' RACE reads, gives a single entry per CDR3 protein. The sample has around 820,000 distinct CDR3 sequences; more than 20% are singletons. This sample also belongs to another study, concerning T cells of mothers and their children.

Material for sequencing was blood. These receptors originate from a boy aged 5-17 years in good health.

The chain joins TRBV29-1 to TRBJ2-3; tentatively, D is TRBD2 (7 bases). V was clipped by 6 bases and J by 5 bases, with 18 bases between them. From germline, CDR1 is SQVTM and CDR2 ANQGSEA. The CDR3 is 14 residues long. The CDR3 nucleotides are TGCAGCGTAGGCTATCGGGGGGCTAAAGATACGCAGTATTTT. The encoded protein is CSVGYRGAKDTQYF.

The chain has TRBV18 and TRBJ1-3; tentative D call: TRBD1 (5 bases). Germline V gene data show CDR1 as KGHSH and CDR2 as LQKENI. V lost 2 bases, J lost 0 bases, and 5 bases lay in between. CDR3 length: 14 amino acids. The CDR3 DNA sequence: TGTGCCAGCTCACCAGACAGCTCTGGAAACACCATATATTTT. Residues: CASSPDSSGNTIYF.

The V gene is TRBV30, the J gene TRBJ2-1, with TRBD1 matching 8 bases. The CDR3 is 15 residues long. The germline CDR1 and CDR2 sequences are GTSNPN and SVGIG (reference sequence). The V gene end was trimmed by 5 bases and the J gene end by 3 bases; junction bases not matched to a gene: 9. CDR3 region: CAWETGDGGYNEQFF. For the CDR3, the DNA is TGTGCCTGGGAGACAGGGGACGGGGGCTACAATGAGCAGTTCTTC.

This clonotype was seen more than once but under ten times. The CDR3 spells CATSEGLAWNEQFF. Written as DNA, the CDR3 is TGTGCCACCTCGGAGGGTCTCGCCTGGAATGAGCAGTTCTTC. The chain carries TRBV27 and TRBJ2-1; a weak D match, TRBD2 (6 bases). Germline V CDR1 and CDR2: MNHEY, SMNVEV (reference sequence). This CDR3 spans 14 amino acids. The V and J ends lost 10 bases and 7 bases respectively, with 20 bases between them.

CDR3 in DNA: TGCAGCGTTGAATCGGGGAACACTGAAGCTTTCTTT. This codes for CSVESGNTEAFF. The V and J genes are TRBV29-1 and TRBJ1-1, with D hard to call. Trimming removed 2 bases at V and 1 base at J, with 5 bases between. The germline V gene encodes CDR1 SQVTM and CDR2 ANQGSEA. CDR3 length: 12 residues.

This chain joins TRBV5-5 and TRBJ1-5, with 7 bases matching TRBD1. Germline values: CDR1 SGHKS, CDR2 YYEKEE (reference sequence). The CDR3 is made up of 16 amino acids. With 2 bases clipped from V and 3 bases from J, the junction kept 8 bases outside the gene matches. The CDR3 region is CASSLLAGTVNQPQHF. The CDR3 coding sequence is TGTGCCAGCAGCTTATTAGCTGGGACAGTCAATCAGCCCCAGCATTTT.

This clonotype has a handful of counts. The chain combines TRBV12-3 or TRBV12-4 with TRBJ1-1, with 9 bases aligning to TRBD1. CDR3 size: 15 residues. V was pared by 5 bases and J by 0 bases, with 4 bases of the junction left unmatched. The CDR3 region has the DNA TGTGCCAGCAGTAGGACAGGGGACATGAACACTGAAGCTTTCTTT. It specifies CASSRTGDMNTEAFF.

The chain has TRBV7-9 and TRBJ2-1, with D hard to call. There are 14 residues in the CDR3. Per the germline V gene, CDR1 is SEHNR and CDR2 is FQNEAQ (reference sequence). Trimming left V 7 bases short and J 8 bases short, with 18 bases between. CDR3 protein: CASNLPIIADEQFF. CDR3 coding DNA: TGTGCCAGCAACCTCCCTATAATCGCCGATGAGCAGTTCTTC.

V is TRBV7-9 and J is TRBJ2-7; D unclear. The CDR3 runs 13 residues. V was cut by 6 bases and J by 3 bases, with 12 bases left in between. Germline loops: CDR1 SEHNR, CDR2 FQNEAQ (reference sequence). The CDR3 DNA sequence: TGTGCCAGCAGACCCGAGCTAAACTACGAGCAGTACTTC. Translating it yields CASRPELNYEQYF.

There are a few counts of this clonotype. V usage is TRBV20-1 and J usage is TRBJ2-7; TRBD1 is a possible D gene (5 bases). The ends were cut back, 0 bases at V and 3 bases at J, with 15 bases in the middle. CDR3 length equals 15 residues. Germline CDR1 is DFQATT and CDR2 is SNEGSKA (reference sequence). This CDR3 is CSARDQGSSLYEQYF. DNA of the CDR3: TGCAGTGCTAGAGATCAGGGAAGCTCCCTCTACGAGCAGTACTTC.

This chain joins TRBV5-6 and TRBJ2-7, with D perhaps matching TRBD1 or TRBD2 (5 bases each). Germline lookup yields CDR1 SGHDT and CDR2 YYEEEE. Between the trimmed V and J ends, which lost 0 bases and 3 bases, there was a span of 13 bases. The CDR3 is made up of 15 amino acids. The CDR3 is CASSLVGTSIYEQYF. CDR3 DNA sequence: TGTGCCAGCAGCTTGGTAGGGACGTCTATCTACGAGCAGTACTTC.

The V gene is TRBV7-2, the J gene TRBJ2-3; TRBD2 agrees at 12 bases. Per the germline V gene, CDR1 is SGHTA and CDR2 is FQGNSA. V dropped 1 base and J dropped 2; count of bases not matched to a gene: 4. The CDR3 consists of 17 residues. The CDR3 DNA follows: TGTGCCAGCAGCTTAGTAGGACTAGCGGGGCCCACAGATACGCAGTATTTT. Amino acid sequence: CASSLVGLAGPTDTQYF.

This clonotype was seen more than once but under ten times. The rearrangement links TRBV5-1 to TRBJ2-5; D is unresolved. The CDR3 has 13 residues. Trimming took 1 base from V and 5 from J, leaving 9 bases between them. Germline V gene lookup returns CDR1 SGHRS and CDR2 YFSETQ. The CDR3 bases are TGCGCCAGCAGCTTGCAGGAAACGGAGACCCAGTACTTC. Its translation: CASSLQETETQYF.

The chain joins TRBV20-1 to TRBJ2-1; 8 bases map to TRBD2. The CDR3 loop spans 15 amino acids. CDR1 is DFQATT, CDR2 SNEGSKA, per germline (reference sequence). Trimming removed 5 bases from V and 8 bases from J; junction bases left unmatched: 14. The CDR3 loop is CSASRGGGSADEQFF. CDR3 DNA: TGCAGTGCTTCCCGGGGGGGCGGGAGCGCGGATGAGCAGTTCTTC.

The rearrangement links TRBV5-1 to TRBJ2-7, with TRBD2 as a possible D gene (6 bases). The length of the CDR3 is 16 residues. V was trimmed by 0 bases and J by 7 bases, leaving 20 bases between them. Per the germline V gene, CDR1 is SGHRS and CDR2 is YFSETQ. This chain's CDR3 is CASSLEVFGGVGEQYF. CDR3 bases: TGCGCCAGCAGCTTGGAAGTGTTCGGGGGTGTGGGAGAGCAGTACTTC.

V is TRBV2 and J is TRBJ1-4; the D gene is possibly TRBD1 (6 bases). The germline V gene has CDR1 SNHLY and CDR2 FYNNEI. V was cut by 4 bases and J by 14 bases, with 17 bases left in between. The CDR3 is 13 residues long. CDR3 sequence reads: CASSGGPAFGLFF. The CDR3 nucleotides read TGTGCCAGCAGTGGGGGGCCCGCGTTTGGGCTGTTTTTT.

The chain employs TRBV20-1 and TRBJ1-3; D possibly corresponds to TRBD1 (5 bases). V lost 0 bases and J lost 0, with 15 bases in between. The CDR3 length is 17 residues. Germline loops: CDR1 DFQATT, CDR2 SNEGSKA (reference sequence). Written as DNA, the CDR3 is TGCAGTGCTAGAGAGAACAGGCGACCCTTCTCTGGAAACACCATATATTTT. Translation: CSARENRRPFSGNTIYF.

This rearrangement joins TRBV15 to TRBJ2-3, with 9 bases identical to TRBD2. From germline, CDR1 is LNHNV and CDR2 YYDKDF (reference sequence). The CDR3 totals 14 residues. With 6 bases clipped from V and 2 bases from J, the junction kept 3 bases outside the gene matches. CDR3 in amino acids: CATRIAGVTDTQYF. The CDR3 DNA is TGTGCCACCAGGATAGCGGGGGTCACAGATACGCAGTATTTT.

In this sample, this clonotype turned up once. The chain carries TRBV5-5 and TRBJ2-2; D is unclear. The germline CDR1 and CDR2 sequences are SGHKS and YYEKEE (reference sequence). The V and J ends lost 2 bases and 6 bases respectively, with 11 bases between them. The CDR3 sequence is 14 residues long. The CDR3 protein is CASSFVSPPGELFF. DNA for the CDR3: TGTGCCAGCAGCTTTGTGAGTCCCCCCGGGGAGCTGTTTTTT.

This clonotype was observed a few times. This chain uses TRBV29-1 with TRBJ1-1; 8 bases align to TRBD1. The CDR3 has 12 residues. With 7 bases clipped from V and 4 bases from J, the junction kept 5 bases outside the gene matches. Germline loops: CDR1 SQVTM, CDR2 ANQGSEA. CDR3 DNA sequence: TGCAGCGGGGGAGGACAGGGCACTGAAGCTTTCTTT. It yields the protein CSGGGQGTEAFF. Full variable domain (rest looked up from reference TRBV29-1 and TRBJ1-1): SAVISQKPSRDICQRGTSLTIQCQVDSQVTMMFWYRQQPGQSLTLIATANQGSEATYESGFVIDKFPISRPNLTFSTLTVSNMSPEDSSIYLCSGGGQGTEAFFGQGTRLTVV.

This CDR3 is CSASPQGAHNQPQHF. The CDR3, as DNA: TGCAGTGCTAGTCCCCAGGGGGCACACAATCAGCCCCAGCATTTT. The chain has TRBV20-1 and TRBJ1-5, with TRBD1 matching 8 bases. After removal of 3 bases from V and 3 bases from J, the junction contained 7 bases not matched to a gene. The CDR3 has 15 amino acids. Germline-derived CDR1 and CDR2 are DFQATT and SNEGSKA (reference sequence).

This clonotype was recorded once. This CDR3 is CASSLIGSSTDTQYF. The CDR3 bases are TGTGCCAGCAGCTTAATCGGGTCTAGCACAGATACGCAGTATTTT. The chain is built from TRBV13 and TRBJ2-3; no clear D. Germline values: CDR1 PRHDT, CDR2 FYEKMQ (reference sequence). The germline V and J ends were trimmed by 2 bases and 0 bases, with 9 bases remaining between them. The CDR3 loop spans 15 amino acids.

This rearrangement joins TRBV13 to TRBJ2-5; D is possibly TRBD1 (5 bases). The J call may be mistaken, given a closer DNA end match to TRBJ2-1. This CDR3 has 14 amino acids. Germline V lookup: CDR1 PRHDT, CDR2 FYEKMQ (reference sequence). CDR3: CASSSMGQYNEQFF. Written as DNA, the CDR3 is TGTGCCAGCAGCTCCATGGGGCAGTACAATGAGCAGTTCTTC.

Concerning this clonotype: A much larger clone differs from this one at a single base, so this may be a read error. The chain carries TRBV5-6 and TRBJ2-4, with no clear D. V lost 0 bases and J lost 2, with 6 bases in between. The CDR3 spans 14 residues. Germline CDR1 and CDR2: SGHDT and YYEEEE. The CDR3 DNA is TGTGCCAGCAGCTTGGGAGTAACCAAAAACATTCAGTACTTC. It is translated as CASSLGVTKNIQYF.

This clonotype was seen a handful of times. The chain joins TRBV7-2 to TRBJ1-2; possibly TRBD1 for D (5 bases). Trimming took 1 base from V and 6 from J, leaving 15 bases between them. The CDR3 covers 15 residues. Germline assignment: CDR1 SGHTA and CDR2 FQGNSA. The CDR3: CASSLDGRANNGYTF. The CDR3 coding sequence is TGTGCCAGCAGCTTAGATGGCAGGGCGAATAATGGCTACACCTTC.

The rearrangement joins TRBV5-1 to TRBJ1-3; 7 nucleotides line up with TRBD1. The trim removed 4 bases at V and 4 bases at J, leaving 5 bases unmatched. Germline assignment: CDR1 SGHRS and CDR2 YFSETQ. The CDR3 loop spans 14 amino acids. CDR3 bases: TGCGCCAGCAGCGAACCGGGACAGGGAAACACCATATATTTT. Protein sequence: CASSEPGQGNTIYF.

This chain links TRBV5-1 with TRBJ2-3; D ambiguous. CDR3 length: 14 amino acids. V lost 4 bases and J 2 bases, leaving 11 bases between the germline ends. The germline gives CDR1 SGHRS, CDR2 YFSETQ. CDR3 in amino acids: CASSTAPATDTQYF. In nucleotides, the CDR3 is TGCGCCAGCAGCACCGCACCAGCCACAGATACGCAGTATTTT.

This clonotype was picked up a small number of times. The rearrangement joins TRBV5-1 to TRBJ2-1; a possible D gene is TRBD2 (6 bases). The V end was cut by 1 base, the J end by 10 bases, with 21 bases between. CDR1 and CDR2 (germline): SGHRS, YFSETQ. The CDR3 loop spans 16 amino acids. CDR3 protein: CASSLRLGQRGDEQFF. Here the CDR3 DNA reads TGCGCCAGCAGCTTGAGGTTAGGTCAGCGCGGGGACGAGCAGTTCTTC.